This T cell receptor (beta chain) was retrieved from a study of shared clonotypes between healthy human individuals. About the study: The donors, two women and a few men, were aged 18 to 49.

Trimming at V came to 10 bases and at J to 6 bases, leaving 9 bases not matched to a gene. Germline V gives CDR1 LNHDA, CDR2 SQIVND (reference sequence). The CDR3 is made up of 13 amino acids. Template amounts of 250 to 350 ng DNA, 30,000 or so T cell genomes, were employed in unsorted PBMC replicate PCRs. Sequenced by immunoSEQ multiplex PCR; TCRdb stores in-frame clones only, minus some. The sample contains about half a million clones, approximately 80% of which appear only once. This clone has only one observation. This clonotype was obtained from a woman in her thirties or forties in good health. Some clones in this sample may be carry-over from other donors' samples. The chain has TRBV19 and TRBJ1-5; 7 nucleotides line up with TRBD1. The material sequenced was PBMCs. This chain's CDR3 is CATSTGPGQPQHF. The CDR3 region has the DNA TGTGCCACCTCGACAGGGCCGGGTCAGCCCCAGCATTTT.